The clone carrying this T cell receptor (beta chain) was recorded a few times. V was cut by 0 bases and J by 7 bases, with 11 bases left in between. This CDR3 is 15 amino acids long. Germline CDR1 SGHRS, CDR2 YFSETQ. The authors prepared the TCRbeta library with unique molecular identifiers. TCRdb itself ran the PCR reads through MiXCR, one entry per CDR3 protein. The sample has about 690,000 distinct CDR3 sequences; roughly 17% are singletons. The sample comes from a study of T-cell reconstitution after alpha-beta-depleted transplantation in children. The receptor was derived from a human donor who donated a stem cell graft to a child with acute myeloid leukemia. The sequencing used PBMCs from the stem cell graft donor, collected from the stem cell graft. The rearrangement links TRBV5-1 to TRBJ1-6; D is uncertain. CDR3 nucleotides: TGCGCCAGCAGCTTGGGACCGAGGGAGAATTCACCCCTCCACTTT. It is translated as CASSLGPRENSPLHF.